This is a list of T cell receptor beta chains from one sample in a study of cytomegalovirus exposure and HLA in healthy donors. Libraries were prepared by immunoSEQ multiplex PCR; TCRdb keeps only in-frame clonotypes and omits some of them. Of 170,000 or so clones in the sample, about 80% are singletons; the top ten hold approximately 2.9%. The sample consisted of PBMCs. The receptors stem from a woman aged 18-30 years in good health and CMV-seropositive. Both conserved end residues are trimmed from each CDR3.

v_call cdr3_aa
TRBV25-1 ASSHAPGNQPQH
TRBV7-9 ASSPQETGVTGELF
TRBV5-4 ASSFLSGVSTDTQY
TRBV4-2 ASSHPYGGNEQF
TRBV2 ASRTGYNEQF
TRBV2 ASTTSGGLFGANVLT
TRBV5-1 ASSLRYSGGRVTYTDTQY
TRBV5-4 ASSSRTGGYEQY
TRBV7-6 ASSSTGQATGELF
TRBV29-1 SVELAGWNTEAF
TRBV10-1 ASSETGAFGTQY
TRBV9 ASSVGGIGTEAF
TRBV4-3 ASSQDVAGGANVLT
TRBV27 AAGDSLYEQY
TRBV27 ASRTGGNYGYT
TRBV6-5 ASSYSGGPRGQY
TRBV5-6 ASSLVEGVVTEAF
TRBV5-5 ASSLQGGGSDTQY
TRBV19 ASSLQGSAYNEQF
TRBV5-4 ASSSQNRGRNSPLH
TRBV5-8 ASSLEGLGSGQPQH
TRBV7-2 ASSSNTGFSYEQY
TRBV4-1 ASSQLQGIRNAEAF
TRBV5-4 ASSFRLGGRDIQY
TRBV7-6 ASSSPDTEAF
TRBV14 ASSQGGVTGGSGYT
TRBV2 ASGERGQPQH
TRBV7-2 ASSLDNRNTGELF
TRBV5-1 ASSSATSLDTQY
TRBV11-2 ASSLRDFPTNEKLF
TRBV18 ASSPDRGNQPQH